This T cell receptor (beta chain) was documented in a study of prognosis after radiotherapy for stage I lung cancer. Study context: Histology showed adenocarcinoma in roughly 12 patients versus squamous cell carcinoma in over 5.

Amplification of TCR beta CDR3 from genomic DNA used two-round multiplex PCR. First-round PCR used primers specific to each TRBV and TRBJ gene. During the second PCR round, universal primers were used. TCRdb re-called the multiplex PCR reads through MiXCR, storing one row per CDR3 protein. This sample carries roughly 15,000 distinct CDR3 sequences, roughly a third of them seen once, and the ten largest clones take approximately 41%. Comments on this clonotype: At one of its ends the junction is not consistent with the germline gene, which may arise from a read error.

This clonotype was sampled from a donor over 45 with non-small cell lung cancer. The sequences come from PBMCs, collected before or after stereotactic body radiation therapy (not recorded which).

In DNA, the CDR3 is TGCGCCAGCACCTCAGGGGGGGGGCGCACAGATACGCAGTATTTT. Translated: CASTSGGGRTDTQYF. This chain uses TRBV6-2 or TRBV6-3 with TRBJ2-3; D tentatively reads TRBD1 or TRBD2 (7 bases each). The V gene's germline CDR1 is MNHEY and CDR2 SVGEGT. This CDR3 has 15 residues.